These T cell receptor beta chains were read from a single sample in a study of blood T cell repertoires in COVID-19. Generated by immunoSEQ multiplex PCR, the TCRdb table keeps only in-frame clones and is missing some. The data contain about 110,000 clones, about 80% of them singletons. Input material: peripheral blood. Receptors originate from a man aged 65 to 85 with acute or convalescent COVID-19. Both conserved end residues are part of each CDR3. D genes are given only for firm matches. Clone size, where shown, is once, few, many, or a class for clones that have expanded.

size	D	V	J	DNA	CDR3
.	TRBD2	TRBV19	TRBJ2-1	TGTGCCAGTAGTACAGCGGGGGGGGGACACTACAATGAGCAGTTCTTC	CASSTAGGGHYNEQFF
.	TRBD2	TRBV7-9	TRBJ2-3	TGTGCCAGCAGCTTACAGACTAGCGGGGGCACAGATACGCAGTATTTT	CASSLQTSGGTDTQYF
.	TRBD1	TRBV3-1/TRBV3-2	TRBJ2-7	TGTGCCAGCAGCCGGGACAGGGGGTTTAGCGAGCAGTACTTC	CASSRDRGFSEQYF
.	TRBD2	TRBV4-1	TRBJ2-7	TGCGCCAGCAGCCAAGATCGTGCGGGGGGGACCTACGAGCAGTACTTC	CASSQDRAGGTYEQYF
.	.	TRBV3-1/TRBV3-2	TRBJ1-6	TGTGCCAGCAGCCAAGCACAAGAATCACCCCTCCACTTT	CASSQAQESPLHF
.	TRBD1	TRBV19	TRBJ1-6	TGTGCCAGTAGGAGGGACAGTGCGGCTTATAATTCACCCCTCCACTTT	CASRRDSAAYNSPLHF
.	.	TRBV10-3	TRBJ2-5	TGTGCCATTTCAGGTGCTCAAGAGACCCAGTACTTC	CAISGAQETQYF
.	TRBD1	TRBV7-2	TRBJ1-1	TGTGCCAGCAGCCAGGGGGCGAGTGAAGCTTTCTTT	CASSQGASEAFF
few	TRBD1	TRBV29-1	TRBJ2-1	TGCAGCGTTGAACCCCCGGGACAGCTAAATGAGCAGTTCTTC	CSVEPPGQLNEQFF
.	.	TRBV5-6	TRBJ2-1	TGTGCCAGCAGCTTCGGGCAGGGCAATGAGCAGTTCTTC	CASSFGQGNEQFF
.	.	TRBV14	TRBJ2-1	TGTGCCAGCAGCCAAGATCGCAGGGCGACAGATGGTAATGAGCAGTTCTTC	CASSQDRRATDGNEQFF
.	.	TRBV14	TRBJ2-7	TGTGCCAGCAGCACAGGTCGGGCTGGGAGGTACGAGCAGTACTTC	CASSTGRAGRYEQYF
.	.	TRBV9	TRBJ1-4	TGTGCCAGCAGCGTAGCCGGGGGTCGGGGTGAAAAACTGTTTTTT	CASSVAGGRGEKLFF
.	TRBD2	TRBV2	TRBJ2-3	TGTGCCAGCAGTCCTAGCGGTATCACAGATACGCAGTATTTT	CASSPSGITDTQYF
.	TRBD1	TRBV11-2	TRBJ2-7	TGTGCCAGCAGCTTAGGTCGGGACAGGGGCTACGAGCAGTACTTC	CASSLGRDRGYEQYF
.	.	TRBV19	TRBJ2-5	TGTGCCAGTAGTCCCCGCGAGGGGGGGAAGCGGGAGACCCAGTACTTC	CASSPREGGKRETQYF
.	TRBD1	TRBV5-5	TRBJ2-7	TGTGCCAGCAGACTCACAGGGGGCGTCTCCTACGAGCAGTACTTC	CASRLTGGVSYEQYF
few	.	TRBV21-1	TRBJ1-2	TGTGCCAGCAGCAAAGGAGGGGGAGAGGGCTGTGGAGTCGGACTGAACTATGGCTACACCTTC	CASSKGGGEGCGVGLNYGYTF
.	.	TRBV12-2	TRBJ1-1	TGTGCAAGTCGCTTAGTAGGACGGGACAGTGAAGCTTTCTTT	CASRLVGRDSEAFF
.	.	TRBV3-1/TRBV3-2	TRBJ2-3	TGTGCCAGCAGCCAAGATCTTGACAGGCCTGCCTATTTT	CASSQDLDRPAYF
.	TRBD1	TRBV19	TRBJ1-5	TGTGCCAGTAGTATTAACCTTCGACAGGGGGCAAATCAGCCCCAGCATTTT	CASSINLRQGANQPQHF
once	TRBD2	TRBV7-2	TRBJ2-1	TGTGCCAGCAGCCCGGGGGGAGCGGGGGCCAAAAATGAGCAGTTCTTC	CASSPGGAGAKNEQFF
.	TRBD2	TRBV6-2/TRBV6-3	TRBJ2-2	TGTGCCAGCAGGCCTAGCGGGCTCACCGGGGAGCTGTTTTTT	CASRPSGLTGELFF
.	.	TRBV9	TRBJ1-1	TGTGCCAGCAGCGTAGCTTTGGCAGAAGAAGCTTTCTTT	CASSVALAEEAFF
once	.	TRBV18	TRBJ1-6	TGTGCCAGCTCACCAGGCTCAGGGCAGTCACCCCTCCACTTT	CASSPGSGQSPLHF
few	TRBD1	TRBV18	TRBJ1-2	TGTGCCAGCTCACTTCAGACAGGGGCGAACTATGGCTACACCTTC	CASSLQTGANYGYTF
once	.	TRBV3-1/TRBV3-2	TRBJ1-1	TGTGCCAGCAGGACACTGAACACTGAAGCTTTCTTT	CASRTLNTEAFF